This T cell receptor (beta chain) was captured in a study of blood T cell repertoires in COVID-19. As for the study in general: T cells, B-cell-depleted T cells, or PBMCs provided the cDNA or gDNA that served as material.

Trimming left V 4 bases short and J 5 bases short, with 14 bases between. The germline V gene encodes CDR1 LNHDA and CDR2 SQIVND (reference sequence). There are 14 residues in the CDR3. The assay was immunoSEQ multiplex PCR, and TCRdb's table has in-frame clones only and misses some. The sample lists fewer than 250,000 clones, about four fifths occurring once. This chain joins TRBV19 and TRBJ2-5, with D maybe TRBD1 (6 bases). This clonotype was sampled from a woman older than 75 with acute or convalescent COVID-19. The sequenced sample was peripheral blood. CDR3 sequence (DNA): TGTGCCAGTAGTACCTATCAGGGGATCGAGACCCAGTACTTC. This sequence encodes CASSTYQGIETQYF.